The clone carrying this T cell receptor beta chain was counted ten times or more. Its specificity is not known. The data derive from a study of T cells in Graves' hyperthyroidism and ophthalmopathy. From RNA transcripts, TCR beta CDR3 regions were amplified. With the HTBI primer set, the TCR CDR3 went through a first round of RT-PCR. TCRdb passed the multiplex PCR reads through MiXCR, listing each CDR3 protein once. The top ten hold 13% to 15% of the sample, which has about 400,000 distinct CDR3 sequences, 15% to 18% seen once. General observations from the study: Before onset, by a median of approximately 6.8 months, the model predicted ophthalmopathy.

The study defined stable Graves' hyperthyroidism as no ophthalmopathy progression within 18 months. Based on clinical symptoms, serum thyroxine and TRAb, thyroid ultrasound and orbital computed tomography, diagnoses were reached. V lost 2 bases, J lost 5 bases, and 4 bases stayed unmatched. This CDR3 has 14 amino acids. Germline CDR1 and CDR2: KGHSH and LQKENI. This TCR was recovered from a woman aged 18-29 years with Graves' hyperthyroidism. Input material: blood. The rearrangement joins TRBV18 to TRBJ2-3; 7 bases are shared with TRBD1. The CDR3 protein is CASSPETGIDTQYF. The CDR3 coding sequence is TGTGCCAGCTCACCAGAGACAGGGATAGATACGCAGTATTTT.